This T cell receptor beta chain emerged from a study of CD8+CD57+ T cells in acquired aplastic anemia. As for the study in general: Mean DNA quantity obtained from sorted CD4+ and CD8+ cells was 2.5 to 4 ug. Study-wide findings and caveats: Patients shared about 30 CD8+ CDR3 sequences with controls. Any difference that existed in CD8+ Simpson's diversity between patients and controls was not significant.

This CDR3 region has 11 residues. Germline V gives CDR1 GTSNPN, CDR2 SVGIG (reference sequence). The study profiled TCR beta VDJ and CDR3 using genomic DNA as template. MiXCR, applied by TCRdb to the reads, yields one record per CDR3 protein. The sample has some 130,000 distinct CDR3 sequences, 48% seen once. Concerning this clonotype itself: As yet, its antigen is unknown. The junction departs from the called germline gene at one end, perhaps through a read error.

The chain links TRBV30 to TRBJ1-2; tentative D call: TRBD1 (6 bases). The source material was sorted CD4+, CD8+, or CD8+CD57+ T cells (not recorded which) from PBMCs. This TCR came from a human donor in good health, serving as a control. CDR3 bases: TGTGCCTTAGGGGGGCGCTATGGCTACGCCTTC. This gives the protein CALGGRYGYAF.